This TCR beta chain is from a study of blood T cell repertoires in COVID-19. At the level of the study: Acute and convalescent COVID-19 samples came from the United States, Italy and Spain. T cells, B-cell-depleted T cells, or PBMCs provided the cDNA or gDNA that served as material.

Study processing details: Amplification from reference gene primers served as the basis for estimated nucleated cell counts. Clones were sequenced by immunoSEQ multiplex PCR, and TCRdb holds only the in-frame ones, with some missing. V, J and clone size reflect that table, while D and trimming were determined from the DNA. The sample has 210,000 or so clones; 70% to 90% are singletons. Germline-derived CDR1 and CDR2 are SGHRS and YFSETQ. The CDR3 runs to 16 residues. With V trimmed by 3 bases and J by 2 bases, 11 bases remained unmatched. The clonotype was recovered from a woman aged 45-60 years with active or convalescent COVID-19. The sample was peripheral blood. The V gene is TRBV5-1, the J gene TRBJ2-7, with 7 bases identical to TRBD2. The CDR3 region is CASSSGLGDVTYEQYF. The CDR3 DNA reads as TGCGCCAGCAGCTCAGGACTAGGGGATGTCACCTACGAGCAGTACTTC.